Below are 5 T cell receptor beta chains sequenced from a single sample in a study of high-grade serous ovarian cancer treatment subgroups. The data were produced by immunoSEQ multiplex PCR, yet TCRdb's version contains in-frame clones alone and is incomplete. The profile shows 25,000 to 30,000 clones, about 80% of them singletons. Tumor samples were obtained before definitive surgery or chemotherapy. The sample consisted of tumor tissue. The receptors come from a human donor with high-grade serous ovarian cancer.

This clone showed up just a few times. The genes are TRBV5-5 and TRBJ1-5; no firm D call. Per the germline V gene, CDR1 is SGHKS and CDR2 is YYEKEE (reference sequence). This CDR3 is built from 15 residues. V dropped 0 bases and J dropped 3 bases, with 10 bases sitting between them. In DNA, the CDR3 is TGTGCCAGCAGCTTGGGGCATGGGAACAATCAGCCCCAGCATTTT. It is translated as CASSLGHGNNQPQHF.

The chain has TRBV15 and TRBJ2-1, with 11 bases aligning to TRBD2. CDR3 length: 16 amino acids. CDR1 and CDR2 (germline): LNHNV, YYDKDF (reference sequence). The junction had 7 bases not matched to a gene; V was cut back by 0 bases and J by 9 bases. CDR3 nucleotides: TGTGCCACCAGCAGAGACCCGGGGACTAGCGGTGGTGAGCAGTTCTTC. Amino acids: CATSRDPGTSGGEQFF.

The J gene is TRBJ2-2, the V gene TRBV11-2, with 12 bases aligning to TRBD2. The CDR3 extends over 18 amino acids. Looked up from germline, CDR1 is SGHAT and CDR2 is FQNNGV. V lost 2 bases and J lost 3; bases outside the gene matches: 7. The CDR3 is CASSLRLAGAGDTGELFF. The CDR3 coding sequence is TGTGCCAGCAGCTTAAGACTAGCGGGAGCGGGGGACACCGGGGAGCTGTTTTTT. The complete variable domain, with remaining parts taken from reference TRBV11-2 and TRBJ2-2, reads EAGVAQSPRYKIIEKRQSVAFWCNPISGHATLYWYQQILGQGPKLLIQFQNNGVVDDSQLPKDRFSAERLKGVDSTLKIQPAKLEDSAVYLCASSLRLAGAGDTGELFFGEGSRLTVL.

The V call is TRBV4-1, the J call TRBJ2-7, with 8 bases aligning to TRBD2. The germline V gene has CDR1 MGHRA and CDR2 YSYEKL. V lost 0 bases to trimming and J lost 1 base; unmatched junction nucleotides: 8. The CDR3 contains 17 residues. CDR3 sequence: CASSQDRGLVGSYEQYF. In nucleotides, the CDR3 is TGCGCCAGCAGCCAAGATCGGGGACTAGTTGGGTCCTACGAGCAGTACTTC.

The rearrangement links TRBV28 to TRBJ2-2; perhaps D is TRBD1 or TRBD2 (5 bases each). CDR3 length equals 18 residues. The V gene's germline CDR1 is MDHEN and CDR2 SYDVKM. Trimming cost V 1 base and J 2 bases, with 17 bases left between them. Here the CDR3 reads CASSLSPGTGINTGELFF. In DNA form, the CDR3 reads TGTGCCAGCAGTTTATCCCCCGGGACGGGAATTAACACCGGGGAGCTGTTTTTT. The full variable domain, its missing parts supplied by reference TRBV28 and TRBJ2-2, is DVKVTQSSRYLVKRTGEKVFLECVQDMDHENMFWYRQDPGLGLRLIYFSYDVKMKEKGDIPEGYSVSREKKERFSLILESASTNQTSMYLCASSLSPGTGINTGELFFGEGSRLTVL.